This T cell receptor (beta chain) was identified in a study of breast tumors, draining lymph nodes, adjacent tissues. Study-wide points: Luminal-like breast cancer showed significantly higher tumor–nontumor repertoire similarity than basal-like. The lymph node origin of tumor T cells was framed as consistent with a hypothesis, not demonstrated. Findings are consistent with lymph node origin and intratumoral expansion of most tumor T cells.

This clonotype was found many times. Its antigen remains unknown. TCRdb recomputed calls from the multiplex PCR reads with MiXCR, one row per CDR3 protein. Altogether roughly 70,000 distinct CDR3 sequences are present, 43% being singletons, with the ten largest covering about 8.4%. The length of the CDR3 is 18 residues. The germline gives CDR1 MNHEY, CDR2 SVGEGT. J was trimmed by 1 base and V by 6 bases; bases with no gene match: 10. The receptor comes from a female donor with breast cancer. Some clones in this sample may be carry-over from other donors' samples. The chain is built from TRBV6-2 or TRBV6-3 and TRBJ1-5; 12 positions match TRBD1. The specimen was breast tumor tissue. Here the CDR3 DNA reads TGTGCCAGCAGGGACCGGGACAGGGGGCGGGGAAGCAATCAGCCCCAGCATTTT. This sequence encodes CASRDRDRGRGSNQPQHF.